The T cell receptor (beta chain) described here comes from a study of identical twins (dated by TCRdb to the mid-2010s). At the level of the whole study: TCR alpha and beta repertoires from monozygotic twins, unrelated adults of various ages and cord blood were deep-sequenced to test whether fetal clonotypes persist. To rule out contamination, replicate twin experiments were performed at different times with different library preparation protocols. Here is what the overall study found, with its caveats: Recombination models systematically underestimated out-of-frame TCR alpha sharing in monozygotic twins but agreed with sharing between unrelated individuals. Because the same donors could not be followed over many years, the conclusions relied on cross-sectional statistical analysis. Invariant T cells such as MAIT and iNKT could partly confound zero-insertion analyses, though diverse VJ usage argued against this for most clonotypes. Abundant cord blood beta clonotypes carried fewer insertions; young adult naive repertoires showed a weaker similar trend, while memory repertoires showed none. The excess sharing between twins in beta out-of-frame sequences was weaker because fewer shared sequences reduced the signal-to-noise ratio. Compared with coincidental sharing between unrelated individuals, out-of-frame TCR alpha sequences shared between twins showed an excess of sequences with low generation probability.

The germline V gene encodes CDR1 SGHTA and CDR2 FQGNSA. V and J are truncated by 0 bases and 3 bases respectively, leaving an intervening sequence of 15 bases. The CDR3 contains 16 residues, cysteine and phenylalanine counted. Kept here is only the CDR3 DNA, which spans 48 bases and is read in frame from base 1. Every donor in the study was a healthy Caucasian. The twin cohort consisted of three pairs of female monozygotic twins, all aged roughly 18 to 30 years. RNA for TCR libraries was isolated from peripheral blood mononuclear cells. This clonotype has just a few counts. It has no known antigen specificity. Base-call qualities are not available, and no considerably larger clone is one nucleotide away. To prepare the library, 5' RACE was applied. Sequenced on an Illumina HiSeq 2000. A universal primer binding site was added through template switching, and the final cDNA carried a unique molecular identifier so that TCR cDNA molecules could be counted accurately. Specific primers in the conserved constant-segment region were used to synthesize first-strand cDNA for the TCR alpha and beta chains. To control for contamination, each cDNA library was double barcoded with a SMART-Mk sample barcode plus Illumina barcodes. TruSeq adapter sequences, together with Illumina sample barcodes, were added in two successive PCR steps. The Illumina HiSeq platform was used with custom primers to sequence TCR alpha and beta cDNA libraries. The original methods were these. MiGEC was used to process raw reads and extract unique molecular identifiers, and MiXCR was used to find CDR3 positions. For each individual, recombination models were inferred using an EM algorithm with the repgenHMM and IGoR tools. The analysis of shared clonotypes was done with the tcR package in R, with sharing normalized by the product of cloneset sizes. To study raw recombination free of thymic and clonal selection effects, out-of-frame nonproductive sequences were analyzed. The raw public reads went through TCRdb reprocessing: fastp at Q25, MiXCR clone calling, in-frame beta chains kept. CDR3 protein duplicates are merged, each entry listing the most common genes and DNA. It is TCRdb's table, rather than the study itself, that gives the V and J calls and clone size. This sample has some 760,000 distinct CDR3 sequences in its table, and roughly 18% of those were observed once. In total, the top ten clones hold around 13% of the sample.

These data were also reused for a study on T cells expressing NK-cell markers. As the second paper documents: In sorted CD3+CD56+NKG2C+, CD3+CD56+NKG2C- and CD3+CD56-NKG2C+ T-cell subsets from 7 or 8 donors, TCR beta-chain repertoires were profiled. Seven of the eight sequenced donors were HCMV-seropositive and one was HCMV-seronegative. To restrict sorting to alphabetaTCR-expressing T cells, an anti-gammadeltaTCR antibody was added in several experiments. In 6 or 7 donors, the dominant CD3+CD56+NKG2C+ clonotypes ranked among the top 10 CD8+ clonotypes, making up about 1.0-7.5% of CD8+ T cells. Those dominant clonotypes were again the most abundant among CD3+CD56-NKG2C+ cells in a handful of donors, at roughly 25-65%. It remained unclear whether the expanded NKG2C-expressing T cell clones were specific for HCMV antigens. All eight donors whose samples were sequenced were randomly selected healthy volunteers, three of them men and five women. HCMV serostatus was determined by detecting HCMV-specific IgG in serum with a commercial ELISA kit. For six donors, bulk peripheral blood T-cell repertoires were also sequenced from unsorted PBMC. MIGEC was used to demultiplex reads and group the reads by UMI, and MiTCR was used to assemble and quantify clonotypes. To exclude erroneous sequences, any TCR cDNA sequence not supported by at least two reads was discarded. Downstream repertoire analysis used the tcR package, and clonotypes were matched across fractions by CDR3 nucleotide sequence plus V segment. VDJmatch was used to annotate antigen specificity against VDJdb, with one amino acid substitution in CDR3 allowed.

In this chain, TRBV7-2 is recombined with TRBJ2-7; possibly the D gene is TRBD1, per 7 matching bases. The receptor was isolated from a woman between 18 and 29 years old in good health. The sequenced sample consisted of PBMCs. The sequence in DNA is TGTGCCAGCAGCTTAGCGTGGGCAGGGGGGTACTACGAGCAGTACTTC. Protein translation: CASSLAWAGGYYEQYF.